This T cell receptor beta chain emerged from a study of T cells in Graves' hyperthyroidism and ophthalmopathy. General study results and limits: Most clonotypes expanded in thyroid above 0.001 were likewise present in blood.

At least ten counts were recorded for this clonotype. Its specificity is not known. The CDR3 regions of TCR beta were amplified from RNA transcripts. TCR CDR3 underwent first-round RT-PCR with the HTBI primer set. TCRdb re-derived calls from the multiplex PCR reads in MiXCR, one entry per CDR3 protein. The sample consists of about 640,000 distinct CDR3 sequences, around 21% of them appearing once. Criteria for exclusion of patients were uncontrolled infection, other autoimmune disease, pregnancy or lactation. This sample holds PBMCs from roughly 10 ml fresh peripheral blood. Germline V gene data show CDR1 as MDHEN and CDR2 as SYDVKM. The CDR3 has 15 amino acids. The ends lost 3 bases at V and 2 bases at J; junction bases unmatched: 6.

This clonotype originated in a man aged 25-45 years with Graves' ophthalmopathy. What was sequenced was blood. The rearrangement links TRBV28 to TRBJ2-7; 8 positions agree with TRBD1. For the CDR3, the DNA is TGTGCCAGCAGTTTGCCAGGGGGCATGACCTACGAGCAGTACTTC. Protein: CASSLPGGMTYEQYF.